What follows is one T cell receptor (beta chain) and its context. Its antigen is still unknown. An immunoSEQ assay, version v3.0, was performed at survey level. Measured with immunoSEQ multiplex PCR; TCRdb has only the in-frame clones, and not every one. The table lists roughly 34,000 clones, about 93% of them singletons. The data were obtained in a study of long-term antiretroviral therapy in people with HIV. General study results and limits: The clones with expansion before ART were dominant in the repertoire at all time points. It was not possible to obtain data on ART adherence, viral resistance or therapy changes. Patients on ART gained diversity, which nonetheless stayed below transplant donor controls.

The TCR was taken from a woman in her fifties or sixties with HIV. The specimen was unsorted PBMCs, collected 5 to 5.5 years after starting antiretroviral therapy.

The CDR3 DNA is TGTGCCAGCTTAGTTTCGGGGGGTACGCAGTATTTT. Its translation is CASLVSGGTQYF. The V gene is TRBV2, the J gene TRBJ2-3; 7 bases line up with TRBD2. CDR1 and CDR2 from the germline V gene are SNHLY and FYNNEI. Trimming at V came to 8 bases and at J to 8 bases, leaving 7 bases not matched to a gene. This CDR3 is built from 12 residues.